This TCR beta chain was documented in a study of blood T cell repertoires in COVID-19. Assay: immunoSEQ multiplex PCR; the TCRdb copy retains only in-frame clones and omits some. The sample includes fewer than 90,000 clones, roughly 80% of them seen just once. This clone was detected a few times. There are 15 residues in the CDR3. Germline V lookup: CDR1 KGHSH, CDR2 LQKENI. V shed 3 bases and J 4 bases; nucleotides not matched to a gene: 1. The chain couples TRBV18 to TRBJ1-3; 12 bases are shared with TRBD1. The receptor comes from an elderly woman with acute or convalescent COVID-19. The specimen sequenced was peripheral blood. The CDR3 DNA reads TGTGCCAGCTCACCCGGGACAGGGGGCGGAAACACCATATATTTT. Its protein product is CASSPGTGGGNTIYF.